What follows are 21 T cell receptor beta chains derived from one specimen sequenced in a study of blood T cell repertoires in COVID-19. Assay: immunoSEQ multiplex PCR; the TCRdb copy retains only in-frame clones and omits some. The data contain more than 150,000 clones, roughly nine tenths of them singletons. The sample taken for sequencing was peripheral blood. These receptors were collected from a man in his sixties or seventies with active or convalescent COVID-19.

The rearrangement joins TRBV7-8 to TRBJ1-6; a possible D gene is TRBD1 (5 bases). With 1 base removed from V and 14 bases from J, the gap between germline ends came to 12 bases. CDR1 SGHVS and CDR2 FQNEAQ come from the germline V gene. The CDR3 is made up of 13 amino acids. CDR3 nucleotides: TGTGCCAGCAGCTTAGGTTCGGGGGTCACCCTCCACTTT. It yields the protein CASSLGSGVTLHF.

This chain connects TRBV2 to TRBJ2-3; TRBD2 matches at 7 bases. The CDR3 spans 13 residues. Germline CDR1 reads SNHLY; CDR2 reads FYNNEI. The V and J ends lost 8 bases and 6 bases, in that order; junction bases with no gene match: 8. In nucleotides, the CDR3 is TGTGCCAGCGGAACGGGACTACCGGATACGCAGTATTTT. It yields the protein CASGTGLPDTQYF.

The chain recombines TRBV18 with TRBJ2-3; tentative D call: TRBD1 (6 bases). This CDR3 contains 14 residues. CDR1 and CDR2 (germline): KGHSH, LQKENI. Between the trimmed V and J ends, which lost 3 bases and 4 bases, there was a span of 11 bases. This chain's CDR3 is CASSPETGADTQYF. DNA for the CDR3: TGTGCCAGCTCACCCGAGACAGGAGCAGATACGCAGTATTTT. The whole variable domain, filled in from reference TRBV18 and TRBJ2-3, reads NAGVMQNPRHLVRRRGQEARLRCSPMKGHSHVYWYRQLPEEGLKFMVYLQKENIIDESGMPKERFSAEFPKEGPSILRIQQVVRGDSAAYFCASSPETGADTQYFGPGTRLTVL.

V is TRBV27 and J is TRBJ1-5; D is undetermined. The CDR3 sequence is 16 residues long. Germline CDR1 reads MNHEY; CDR2 reads SMNVEV (reference sequence). The V and J ends lost 5 bases and 0 bases respectively, with 14 bases between them. The CDR3 loop reads CASSPFGGNSNQPQHF. The DNA for the CDR3 is TGTGCCAGCAGTCCCTTCGGCGGGAATAGCAATCAGCCCCAGCATTTT.

The rearrangement links TRBV29-1 to TRBJ1-2, with D possibly matching TRBD1 (5 bases). Trimming stripped 7 bases from V and 3 bases from J, with 15 bases between. There are 13 residues in the CDR3. Germline values: CDR1 SQVTM, CDR2 ANQGSEA. CDR3 loop: CSAFPQGDYGYTF. The CDR3 nucleotides are TGCAGCGCCTTCCCCCAGGGTGACTATGGCTACACCTTC.

For the CDR3, the DNA is TGTGCCAGCAGCTTACGGTTTCGGGGGGATCCTGAAGCTTTCTTT. Its protein product is CASSLRFRGDPEAFF. The V and J genes are TRBV7-2 and TRBJ1-1, with D possibly being TRBD1 (5 bases). The V end was cut by 2 bases, the J end by 6 bases, with 16 bases between. The germline gives CDR1 SGHTA, CDR2 FQGNSA. The CDR3 extends over 15 amino acids.

The J gene is TRBJ2-7, the V gene TRBV5-1; 10 nucleotides agree with TRBD1. CDR1 SGHRS and CDR2 YFSETQ come from the germline V gene. This CDR3 spans 14 amino acids. V lost 4 bases and J lost 6; bases outside the gene matches: 7. CDR3 region: CASSPGQGGSEQYF. The CDR3 DNA reads TGCGCCAGCAGCCCAGGACAGGGGGGTTCCGAGCAGTACTTC. Filled out from reference TRBV5-1 and TRBJ2-7, the complete variable domain reads KAGVTQTPRYLIKTRGQQVTLSCSPISGHRSVSWYQQTPGQGLQFLFEYFSETQRNKGNFPGRFSGRQFSNSRSEMNVSTLELGDSALYLCASSPGQGGSEQYFGPGTRLTVT.

The CDR3, as DNA: TGTGCCAGCGGGACAGGTTCGAACACCGGGGAGCTGTTTTTT. It translates to CASGTGSNTGELFF. This chain links TRBV7-2 with TRBJ2-2, with 8 bases aligning to TRBD1. The length of the CDR3 is 14 residues. Per the germline V gene, CDR1 is SGHTA and CDR2 is FQGNSA. Trimming took 8 bases from V and 0 from J; bases not matched to a gene: 2.

This chain links TRBV19 with TRBJ1-4, with 8 bases identical to TRBD1. Trimming at V came to 4 bases and at J to 4 bases, leaving 2 bases not matched to a gene. Germline CDR1 reads LNHDA; CDR2 reads SQIVND (reference sequence). This CDR3 spans 14 amino acids. In DNA form, the CDR3 reads TGTGCCAGTAGTACGGACAGGGTTAATGAAAAACTGTTTTTT. Residues: CASSTDRVNEKLFF.

A few counts support this clone. CDR3 amino acids: CASTTPLAGGWNEQFF. The CDR3 nucleotides are TGTGCCAGCACCACGCCTCTAGCGGGAGGGTGGAATGAGCAGTTCTTC. The rearrangement uses TRBV9 and TRBJ2-1, with 12 bases identical to TRBD2. V lost 6 bases and J lost 7; bases outside the gene matches: 11. This CDR3 contains 16 residues. Per the germline V gene, CDR1 is SGDLS and CDR2 is YYNGEE.

The chain couples TRBV7-2 to TRBJ2-7, with D possibly TRBD2 on 5 matching bases. Germline-derived CDR1 and CDR2 are SGHTA and FQGNSA. The CDR3 has 14 amino acids. Trimming took off 5 bases at V and 3 bases at J, with 14 bases between the two ends. In DNA, the CDR3 is TGTGCCAGCAGCGGAGGACGGAGTGGCTACGAGCAGTACTTC. Encoded protein: CASSGGRSGYEQYF. Supplemented by reference TRBV7-2 and TRBJ2-7, the full variable domain reads GAGVSQSPSNKVTEKGKDVELRCDPISGHTALYWYRQSLGQGLEFLIYFQGNSAPDKSGLPSDRFSAERTGGSVSTLTIQRTQQEDSAVYLCASSGGRSGYEQYFGPGTRLTVT.

The genes are TRBV9 and TRBJ1-5; no definite D call. Germline lookup yields CDR1 SGDLS and CDR2 YYNGEE. The length of the CDR3 is 15 residues. The V and J ends lost 3 bases and 3 bases respectively, with 13 bases between them. CDR3 in DNA: TGTGCCAGCAGCGCGGGTGGATGGCCCAATCAGCCCCAGCATTTT. As protein: CASSAGGWPNQPQHF. Based on the CDR3 plus reference TRBV9 and TRBJ1-5, the full variable domain is DSGVTQTPKHLITATGQRVTLRCSPRSGDLSVYWYQQSLDQGLQFLIQYYNGEERAKGNILERFSAQQFPDLHSELNLSSLELGDSALYFCASSAGGWPNQPQHFGDGTRLSIL.

CDR3 sequence (DNA): TGTGCCAGCAGTGAGGGGACGGGGACAAATCAGCCCCAGCATTTT. Protein product: CASSEGTGTNQPQHF. The genes are TRBV2 and TRBJ1-5, with D maybe TRBD1 (6 bases). V was trimmed by 3 bases and J by 4 bases, leaving 13 bases between them. Germline CDR1 and CDR2: SNHLY and FYNNEI. The CDR3 is 15 amino acids.

This chain connects TRBV29-1 to TRBJ1-1; 8 bases fit TRBD1. V lost 5 bases and J lost 3; bases outside the gene matches: 11. CDR3 size: 15 residues. Germline CDR1 reads SQVTM; CDR2 reads ANQGSEA. The CDR3 nucleotides are TGCAGCGTTTGTTCAGGGGGCGAATTTTACACTGAAGCTTTCTTT. Protein product: CSVCSGGEFYTEAFF.

This clone occurred once. The chain couples TRBV6-6 to TRBJ2-5, with 8 nucleotides matching TRBD1. V shed 2 bases and J 4 bases; nucleotides not matched to a gene: 9. CDR1 and CDR2 (germline): MNHNY, SVGAGI (reference sequence). The CDR3 has 16 residues. The CDR3 DNA follows: TGTGCCAGCAGTTACCTTGGACAGGGTTCGGGAGAGACCCAGTACTTC. It specifies CASSYLGQGSGETQYF.

The V call is TRBV30, the J call TRBJ1-5, with 8 nucleotides matching TRBD1. The germline V gene has CDR1 GTSNPN and CDR2 SVGIG (reference sequence). V trimming: 2 bases; J trimming: 6 bases; junction bases outside the gene matches: 3. The CDR3 runs to 13 residues. CDR3 sequence (DNA): TGTGCCTGGAGTCTGCAGGGGGCTCAGCCCCAGCATTTT. The encoded protein is CAWSLQGAQPQHF. The variable domain in full, with the rest retrieved from reference TRBV30 and TRBJ1-5, is SQTIHQWPATLVQPVGSPLSLECTVEGTSNPNLYWYRQAAGRGLQLLFYSVGIGQISSEVPQNLSASRPQDRQFILSSKKLLLSDSGFYLCAWSLQGAQPQHFGDGTRLSIL.

The V and J genes are TRBV5-8 and TRBJ1-6, with 7 bases fitting TRBD1. This CDR3 has 17 residues. Per germline, CDR1 SGHTS and CDR2 YDEGEE. With 4 bases clipped from V and 0 bases from J, the junction kept 7 bases outside the gene matches. In DNA, the CDR3 is TGTGCCAGCAGCCGACCCAGGGGGAGCTCCTATAATTCACCCCTCCACTTT. Encoded protein: CASSRPRGSSYNSPLHF.

The chain links TRBV3-1 (or the pseudogene TRBV3-2) to TRBJ2-5, with a weak D call TRBD1 (5 bases). Germline lookup yields CDR1 LGHDT and CDR2 YNNKEL (reference sequence). This CDR3 comprises 14 residues. The ends were cut back, 2 bases at V and 5 bases at J, with 12 bases in the middle. CDR3 amino acids: CASSQQGKWETQYF. The DNA of the CDR3 is TGTGCCAGCAGCCAACAGGGAAAGTGGGAGACCCAGTACTTC.

The rearrangement links TRBV10-2 to TRBJ2-1; a weak D match, TRBD1 (6 bases). Germline CDR1 reads WSHSY; CDR2 reads SAAADI. The CDR3 is 14 residues long. V gave up 6 bases and J gave up 3 bases, with 12 bases separating them. CDR3 sequence (DNA): TGCGCCAGCAGACAGGGAGTTGGCTACAATGAGCAGTTCTTC. This sequence encodes CASRQGVGYNEQFF.

This clone was seen only once. The rearrangement links TRBV11-2 to TRBJ1-2; 8 nucleotides match TRBD1. Trimming took 5 bases from V and 2 from J; bases not matched to a gene: 4. In germline, CDR1 is SGHAT, CDR2 FQNNGV. The CDR3 totals 14 residues. CDR3 residues: CASSPRQGNYGYTF. The CDR3 nucleotides are TGTGCCAGCAGCCCCCGACAGGGGAACTATGGCTACACCTTC.

This clone was detected only a few times. The chain joins TRBV18 to TRBJ2-7; the match to TRBD1 covers 11 bases. CDR3 size: 14 residues. Losses at the gene ends were 5 bases for V and 3 bases for J; bases not matched to a gene: 3. CDR1 and CDR2 from the germline V gene are KGHSH and LQKENI. CDR3 region: CASSAGTGGYEQYF. The CDR3 DNA reads TGTGCCAGCTCAGCCGGGACAGGGGGCTACGAGCAGTACTTC.